This is a list of T cell receptor beta chains from one sample in a study of CD4+ T cells in melanoma. Here immunoSEQ multiplex PCR was the method, and the copy in TCRdb shows in-frame clones only, minus some. The data show about 4,000 clones, around 71% seen once. Sequencing was done on a sample of cells from a culture (not recorded whether cultured in vitro). The receptors were sampled from a human donor with melanoma. The CDR3 runs from the conserved cysteine through the conserved F or W. D genes are given only for firm matches. Part of the rows lack a size; the others show once, few, many or a class for expanded clones.

V,length,size,J,D,DNA,CDR3
TRBV7-9,15,.,TRBJ1-3,.,TGTGCCAGCAGCTTAGGAGACAACTCTGGAAACACCATATATTTT,CASSLGDNSGNTIYF
TRBV28,15,.,TRBJ1-5,.,TGTGCCAGCAACTTTTGGGGGAACAGGGTTCAGCCCCAGCATTTT,CASNFWGNRVQPQHF
TRBV19,14,.,TRBJ2-2,.,TGTGCCAGTAGGGTAGCGGAACATACCGGGGAGCTGTTTTTT,CASRVAEHTGELFF
TRBV11-1,15,once,TRBJ2-5,TRBD1,TGTGCCAGCAGCTTCTCGGGGCAGGGGGCAGAGACCCAGTACTTC,CASSFSGQGAETQYF
TRBV27,14,.,TRBJ2-2,TRBD2,TGTGCCAGCAGTTACCAGCGGGGCACCGGGGAGCTGTTTTTT,CASSYQRGTGELFF
TRBV6-5,16,.,TRBJ2-1,.,TGTGCCAGCAGTTACACCCCGGGGAGCTCCTACAATGAGCAGTTCTTC,CASSYTPGSSYNEQFF
TRBV3-1/TRBV3-2,14,.,TRBJ1-4,.,TGTGCCAGCAGCCCGGACAGCGGTAATGAAAAACTGTTTTTT,CASSPDSGNEKLFF
TRBV7-9,16,once,TRBJ2-5,TRBD1,TGTGCCAGCAGCCAGGGACAGGGGGCTTTGGATGGGACCCAGTACTTC,CASSQGQGALDGTQYF
TRBV6-5,16,once,TRBJ1-1,TRBD1,TGTGCCAGCAGTTTGACAGGGTTCGGGGTGAACACTGAAGCTTTCTTT,CASSLTGFGVNTEAFF
TRBV7-2,15,once,TRBJ1-3,.,TGTGCCAGCGGCGGACAGTTGAGCTCTGGAAACACCATATATTTT,CASGGQLSSGNTIYF
TRBV11-2,15,.,TRBJ2-2,TRBD1,TGTGCCAGCAGCCCGGGACAGGGGAAGGCCGGGGAGCTGTTTTTT,CASSPGQGKAGELFF
TRBV7-6,14,few,TRBJ2-1,TRBD2,TGTGCCAGCACGGACCCTAGCGGTTACAATGAGCAGTTCTTC,CASTDPSGYNEQFF
TRBV5-1,14,.,TRBJ1-6,.,TGCGCCAGCATGAGGGCCCCCGGTGGGTCACCCCTCCACTTT,CASMRAPGGSPLHF
TRBV19,18,.,TRBJ2-5,TRBD1,TGTGCCAGTAATAGAGGGCCGGGACAGGGAATTTTGCAAGAGACCCAGTACTTC,CASNRGPGQGILQETQYF
TRBV28,17,.,TRBJ2-6,.,TGTGCCAGCAGACCGGGAGTTATCCGGCCTGGGGCCAACGTCCTGACTTTC,CASRPGVIRPGANVLTF
TRBV7-9,14,medium-sized,TRBJ1-5,.,TGTGCCAGCAGCTTAGTGGGGGAGAATCAGCCCCAGCATTTT,CASSLVGENQPQHF
TRBV3-1/TRBV3-2,15,.,TRBJ2-7,TRBD1,TGTGCCAGCAGCCAAGGGACAGGGGGCTACCACGAGCAGTACTTC,CASSQGTGGYHEQYF
TRBV28,12,.,TRBJ1-4,.,TGTGCCAGCAGAGAGGCTAATGAAAAACTGTTTTTT,CASREANEKLFF
TRBV20-1,11,few,TRBJ1-3,.,TGCAGTGCTCACACTGGAAACACCATATATTTT,CSAHTGNTIYF
TRBV7-2,19,few,TRBJ2-1,.,TGTGCCAGCAGCCCCTCGATCTGGGAGGCCAAGAGCTCCTACAATGAGCAGTTCTTC,CASSPSIWEAKSSYNEQFF
TRBV19,17,once,TRBJ1-5,TRBD1,TGTGCCAGTAGGATATTGCAGGGGGCCTATAGCAATCAGCCCCAGCATTTT,CASRILQGAYSNQPQHF
TRBV9,14,.,TRBJ2-1,TRBD1,TGTGCCAGCAGCGTGACGACGGACAGGGGGAAACAGTTCTTC,CASSVTTDRGKQFF
TRBV12-3/TRBV12-4,13,.,TRBJ2-7,.,TGTGCCAGCCGCAGAGGGCAATCCTACGAGCAGTACTTC,CASRRGQSYEQYF
TRBV29-1,15,.,TRBJ2-2,.,TGCAGCGTTGATCAGGGGCCGATGAACACCGGGGAGCTGTTTTTT,CSVDQGPMNTGELFF
TRBV7-8,16,.,TRBJ1-5,TRBD1,TGTGCCAGCAGCTTAGCGGCGGGACAGGGGAATCAGCCCCAGCATTTT,CASSLAAGQGNQPQHF
TRBV4-3,15,once,TRBJ2-2,TRBD2,TGCGCCAGCAGCCAAGGCCCGGGGGGGGCCGGGGAGCTGTTTTTT,CASSQGPGGAGELFF
TRBV5-8,13,.,TRBJ1-1,.,TGTGCCAGCAGCTTGGACGTGGGGACTGAAGCTTTCTTT,CASSLDVGTEAFF